The 32 T cell receptor beta chains reported below all come from one sample, sequenced in a study of CD8+CD57+ T cells in acquired aplastic anemia listed by TCRdb under 2018. Sequencing took place on an Illumina HiSeq 2000. Genomic DNA was used as template for profiling of TCR beta VDJ combinations and CDR3 sequences. The public reads were quality trimmed at Q25 with fastp and then assembled into clones with MiXCR by TCRdb, keeping productive beta chains. Duplicate CDR3 protein sequences are folded into a single record with the most common DNA and genes. The sample table records 400,000 to 450,000 distinct CDR3 sequences; about two thirds of these occur just once. The ten largest clones take up under 4.5% of the sample. The sample taken for sequencing was sorted CD4+, CD8+, or CD8+CD57+ T cells (not recorded which) from PBMCs. The receptor set was obtained from a human donor in good health, serving as a control.

This clonotype was detected ten times or more. The CDR3 DNA follows: TGTGCCATCGCCCGGGGGACAGGGGGCTTAACAGATACGCAGTATTTT. Its translation is CAIARGTGGLTDTQYF. V is TRBV10-3 and J is TRBJ2-3, with 12 bases identical to TRBD1. The CDR3 covers 16 residues. Looked up from germline, CDR1 is ENHRY and CDR2 is SYGVKD. Trimming cost V 8 bases and J 3 bases; bases outside gene matches: 9.

The chain combines TRBV4-1 with TRBJ2-7, with D maybe TRBD1 (6 bases). Germline lookup yields CDR1 MGHRA and CDR2 YSYEKL. The V and J ends lost 0 bases and 4 bases respectively, with 16 bases between them. CDR3 length: 16 amino acids. The CDR3 coding sequence is TGCGCCAGCAGCCAAGATCCCTCAGGGGTTCAGTACGAGCAGTACTTC. Protein sequence: CASSQDPSGVQYEQYF.

A word on this clonotype: In this CDR3 the conserved last residue, phenylalanine or tryptophan, is missing, so a read error is likely. The limits of the CDR3 on the DNA are not certain, so only TCRdb's listed CDR3 is given. V is TRBV7-2 and J is TRBJ2-7. The CDR3 contains 8 residues when both ends are counted. From germline, CDR1 is SGHTA and CDR2 FQGNSA. This CDR3 reads CASSFSGE.

In its sample, this clonotype was seen many times. V and J are TRBV30 and TRBJ2-2; D ambiguous. This CDR3 region has 14 residues. Germline lookup yields CDR1 GTSNPN and CDR2 SVGIG (reference sequence). V was clipped by 0 bases and J by 0 bases, with 5 bases between them. The CDR3 loop reads CAWSVQPNTGELFF. In DNA form, the CDR3 reads TGTGCCTGGAGTGTACAGCCGAACACCGGGGAGCTGTTTTTT. The full variable domain, with the rest looked up from reference TRBV30 and TRBJ2-2, is SQTIHQWPATLVQPVGSPLSLECTVEGTSNPNLYWYRQAAGRGLQLLFYSVGIGQISSEVPQNLSASRPQDRQFILSSKKLLLSDSGFYLCAWSVQPNTGELFFGEGSRLTVL.

About this clonotype itself: One junction end disagrees with the germline gene, perhaps due to a read error. The chain combines TRBV7-2 with TRBJ1-6; no firm D call. The CDR3 is 16 residues long. In germline, CDR1 is SGHTA, CDR2 FQGNSA. CDR3 protein: CASSRGGGEGNSPLHF. DNA for the CDR3: TGCGCCAGCAGCCGCGGTGGTGGGGAAGGTAATTCACCCCTCCACTTT.

As regards this clonotype: At one end, the junction sequence differs from germline, possibly due to a read error. The rearrangement links TRBV12-3 or TRBV12-4 to TRBJ1-2, with 7 positions matching TRBD1. The CDR3 has 14 residues. CDR3 region: CATSLPGQFRGYTF. The CDR3 DNA reads as TGTGCCACCAGTCTACCGGGACAGTTTCGAGGCTACACCTTC.

The chain links TRBV5-1 to TRBJ1-3, with 7 nucleotides matching TRBD1. Germline V gene data show CDR1 as SGHRS and CDR2 as YFSETQ. J was trimmed by 6 bases and V by 0 bases; bases with no gene match: 6. CDR3 length: 15 amino acids. The CDR3 bases are TGCGCCAGCAGCTTGGCAGGGGGTGAAAAAAACACCATATATTTT. It is translated as CASSLAGGEKNTIYF.

This clonotype turned up a few times. The chain uses TRBV9 and TRBJ1-2; 10 nucleotides align to TRBD1. V lost 2 bases to trimming and J lost 4 bases; unmatched junction nucleotides: 8. This CDR3 has 16 amino acids. Looked up from germline, CDR1 is SGDLS and CDR2 is YYNGEE. The CDR3 loop is CASSVGTGVRGYGYTF. The CDR3 DNA follows: TGTGCCAGCAGCGTCGGGACAGGGGTGAGAGGCTATGGCTACACCTTC.

This clonotype has ten or more counts. The J gene is TRBJ2-7, the V gene TRBV6-6; 7 bases line up with TRBD1. This CDR3 has 15 residues. The ends lost 7 bases at V and 1 base at J; junction bases unmatched: 10. Germline CDR1 is MNHNY and CDR2 is SVGAGI (reference sequence). The CDR3 DNA reads as TGTGCCAGCACCAGACAGGGACAGTCTTCCTACGAGCAGTACTTC. Translating it yields CASTRQGQSSYEQYF.

This clonotype has at least ten counts. The gene calls are TRBV10-3 and TRBJ2-5, with D perhaps matching TRBD1 (6 bases). Germline V CDR1 and CDR2: ENHRY, SYGVKD. The CDR3 extends over 13 amino acids. V lost 8 bases and J 2 bases, leaving 12 bases between the germline ends. The DNA of the CDR3 is TGTGCCATCGGTCGACAGGATCAAGAGACCCAGTACTTC. The encoded protein is CAIGRQDQETQYF.

This clonotype has a count of ten or more. The chain uses TRBV5-5 and TRBJ2-3, with 12 bases aligning to TRBD1. The CDR3 contains 17 residues. V shed 4 bases, J shed 5 bases, and the junction held 11 bases outside the gene matches. Germline CDR1 is SGHKS and CDR2 is YYEKEE (reference sequence). CDR3 amino acids: CASSLVTGTGGEDTQYF. CDR3 coding DNA: TGTGCCAGCAGCCTCGTTACCGGGACAGGGGGCGAAGATACGCAGTATTTT.

This clonotype has ten or more counts. V usage is TRBV20-1 and J usage is TRBJ1-1; TRBD1 agrees at 10 bases. Germline lookup yields CDR1 DFQATT and CDR2 SNEGSKA (reference sequence). The junction had 6 bases not matched to a gene; V was cut back by 3 bases and J by 5 bases. The CDR3 is made up of 14 amino acids. CDR3 sequence: CSARGQGTGTEAFF. CDR3 sequence (DNA): TGCAGTGCTAGGGGACAGGGGACGGGAACTGAAGCTTTCTTT.

As for this clonotype: A junction end diverges from the germline sequence, so it may reflect a read error. The gene calls are TRBV9 and TRBJ2-7; no definite D call. Germline V gene data show CDR1 as SGDLS and CDR2 as YYNGEE. CDR3 length: 12 residues. The CDR3: CASSVMFNAQSF. The CDR3 nucleotides are TGTGCCAGCAGCGTCATGTTCAACGCGCAATCTTTC.

This clonotype has just one count. V usage is TRBV12-3 or TRBV12-4 and J usage is TRBJ1-1; perhaps TRBD1 as D (5 bases). V shed 7 bases and J shed 1 base, with 13 bases lying between them. This CDR3 spans 14 amino acids. The CDR3 spells CASTAGPSNTEAFF. DNA of the CDR3: TGTGCCAGCACGGCGGGACCTTCGAACACTGAAGCTTTCTTT.

For this clonotype: A read error is likely, as this CDR3 ends without the conserved phenylalanine or tryptophan. This chain links TRBV15 with TRBJ2-7; the D is unclear. Germline lookup yields CDR1 LNHNV and CDR2 YYDKDF (reference sequence). V shed 4 bases and J shed 4 bases, with 5 bases lying between them. The CDR3 is made up of 11 amino acids. CDR3 sequence (DNA): TGTGCCACCAGCATGGGATACGAGCAGTACATC. Its translation: CATSMGYEQYI.

There are a few counts of this clonotype. The chain combines TRBV25-1 with TRBJ1-1, with 10 bases fitting TRBD1. Germline V gene lookup returns CDR1 MGHDK and CDR2 SYGVNS. After removal of 7 bases from V and 2 bases from J, the junction contained 10 bases not matched to a gene. CDR3 length equals 16 residues. DNA for the CDR3: TGTGCCAGCATACCTGGGACAGGGGAGTCAAACACTGAAGCTTTCTTT. Translating it yields CASIPGTGESNTEAFF.

The chain joins TRBV20-1 to TRBJ2-7; TRBD1 might be the D (7 bases). Trimming took 6 bases from V and 4 from J, leaving 25 bases between them. This CDR3 is built from 16 residues. Per germline, CDR1 DFQATT and CDR2 SNEGSKA (reference sequence). The CDR3 nucleotides read TGCAGTGCGCGGAAGACAGGGCGGGACGACTTATACGAGCAGTACTTC. Protein: CSARKTGRDDLYEQYF.

Worth noting for this clonotype: At one boundary the junction diverges from the germline segment, which might be a read error. The chain couples TRBV20-1 to TRBJ2-7; tentative D call: TRBD2 (6 bases). The germline gives CDR1 DFQATT, CDR2 SNEGSKA (reference sequence). The CDR3 runs to 14 residues. CDR3 in amino acids: CSARSPGERSEQYF. The CDR3 DNA reads TGCAGCGCTAGGAGCCCGGGGGAGAGGTCCGAGCAGTACTTC.

This clonotype was observed many times. The CDR3 loop is CASSTPGAPQETQYF. The CDR3 region has the DNA TGTGCCAGTAGTACCCCCGGGGCCCCCCAAGAGACCCAGTACTTC. V is TRBV19 and J is TRBJ2-5; the D call may be TRBD1 or TRBD2 (5 bases each). Germline CDR1 LNHDA, CDR2 SQIVND (reference sequence). The CDR3 contains 15 residues. V lost 4 bases, J lost 1 base, and 13 bases lay in between.

This clonotype was detected ten times or more. The chain carries TRBV12-3 or TRBV12-4 and TRBJ2-1, with D uncertain. This CDR3 is built from 15 residues. The V end lost 11 bases, the J end lost 0 bases, and 17 bases lay between the germline ends. CDR3 sequence (DNA): TGTGCCGTCCACCCTCTAACAAGCTCCTACAATGAGCAGTTCTTC. Protein sequence: CAVHPLTSSYNEQFF.

This clonotype was found many times. The V call is TRBV11-2, the J call TRBJ1-6; no definite D call. The CDR3 spans 18 residues. Germline CDR1 is SGHAT and CDR2 is FQNNGV. V was pared by 0 bases and J by 2 bases, with 14 bases between. In nucleotides, the CDR3 is TGTGCCAGCAGCTTAGACTACTGGGTGGGCACCTATAATTCACCCCTCCACTTT. The encoded protein is CASSLDYWVGTYNSPLHF.

This clonotype was observed a single time. The rearrangement links TRBV15 to TRBJ1-2; the D is unclear. The germline CDR1 and CDR2 sequences are LNHNV and YYDKDF (reference sequence). This CDR3 has 14 amino acids. The CDR3 bases are TGTAGTGCTAGAAGGATACGGAAGGAGTATGGCTACACCTTC. It is translated as CSARRIRKEYGYTF. The full variable domain, completed using reference TRBV15 and TRBJ1-2, is DAMVIQNPRYQVTQFGKPVTLSCSQTLNHNVMYWYQQKSSQAPKLLFHYYDKDFNNEADTPDNFQSRRPNTSFCFLDIRSPGLGDTAMYLCSARRIRKEYGYTFGSGTRLTVV.

In its sample, this clonotype was seen once. At one end, the junction sequence differs from germline, possibly due to a read error. The CDR3 region is CASSLGRVPQPQHF. In DNA, the CDR3 is TGTGCCAGCAGCCTAGGCCGGGTCCCACAGCCCCAGCATTTC. J is TRBJ2-7 and V is TRBV7-3; D call uncertain. Germline V lookup: CDR1 SGHTA, CDR2 FQGTGA. The CDR3 is made up of 14 amino acids.

This clonotype has ten or more counts. The genes are TRBV19 and TRBJ1-2, with 8 bases aligning to TRBD1. With 3 bases clipped from V and 0 bases from J, the junction kept 3 bases outside the gene matches. The germline gives CDR1 LNHDA, CDR2 SQIVND (reference sequence). This CDR3 has 15 amino acids. The CDR3 DNA is TGTGCCAGTAGTATTTCAGGGGGCACTAACTATGGCTACACCTTC. It codes for CASSISGGTNYGYTF.

The CDR3 DNA sequence: TGTGCCAGCATCCGGTTTAGACTAGGCCAGGGAAACTACACCTTC. This encodes CASIRFRLGQGNYTF. The chain carries TRBV2 and TRBJ2-7; weak D call: TRBD1 (5 bases). Judging by the DNA end, TRBJ1-2 fits better; the J call may be wrong. The CDR3 contains 15 residues. CDR1 and CDR2 (germline): SNHLY, FYNNEI.

In regard to this clonotype: Just one base apart from a much larger clone, this may be a read error. V is TRBV6-1 and J is TRBJ1-2, with TRBD1 matching over 7 bases. Germline loops: CDR1 MNHNS, CDR2 SASEGT. The CDR3 runs 15 residues. CDR3 DNA sequence: TGTGCCAGCAGTCGCCGGGGGACAGAAAACTGTGGCTACACCTTC. Encoded protein: CASSRRGTENCGYTF.

Turning to this clonotype: The CDR3 does not close with the conserved phenylalanine or tryptophan, likely indicating a read error. No DNA is shown, since the ends of the CDR3 on it are uncertain; the CDR3 is the one TCRdb lists. The chain employs TRBV7-2 and TRBJ2-1; TRBD1 reflects the table's D call only, with no check against the DNA. The CDR3 region is 9 residues in length, termini included. Germline loops: CDR1 SGHTA, CDR2 FQGNSA. CDR3 sequence: CASSSDSYT.

The J gene is TRBJ1-4, the V gene TRBV20-1; D call uncertain. Per germline, CDR1 DFQATT and CDR2 SNEGSKA (reference sequence). Between the trimmed V and J ends, which lost 6 bases and 5 bases, there was a span of 16 bases. The CDR3 totals 14 residues. The CDR3 sequence is CSASATSYNEKLFF. CDR3 nucleotide sequence: TGCAGTGCCTCAGCCACCTCCTACAATGAAAAACTGTTTTTT.

The chain carries TRBV15 and TRBJ1-6; weak D call: TRBD1 (6 bases). Germline CDR1 reads LNHNV; CDR2 reads YYDKDF (reference sequence). The CDR3 has 14 residues. CDR3 region: CSASSIRGDSPLHF. The CDR3 nucleotides read TGTTCCGCCAGTAGTATCAGGGGCGATTCACCCCTCCACTTT.

This sequence joins TRBV2 and TRBJ1-2; D possibly corresponds to TRBD1 (6 bases). Germline assignment: CDR1 SNHLY and CDR2 FYNNEI. The CDR3 has 15 amino acids. V was pared by 2 bases and J by 3 bases, with 13 bases between. The CDR3 spells CASSELAGADYGYTF. In DNA, the CDR3 is TGTGCCAGCAGTGAACTAGCGGGGGCGGACTATGGCTACACCTTC.

The chain combines TRBV20-1 with TRBJ2-1; TRBD2 agrees at 7 bases. The CDR3 has 15 residues. Germline V gene data show CDR1 as DFQATT and CDR2 as SNEGSKA (reference sequence). The J segment lost 4 bases and the V segment lost 4 bases, leaving 10 bases of the junction unmatched. CDR3: CSAIGGSAGYNEQFF. The CDR3 region has the DNA TGCAGTGCTATTGGCGGGAGCGCGGGGTACAATGAGCAGTTCTTC.

A note on this clonotype: The junction differs from germline at one of its ends, possibly a read error. The rearrangement joins TRBV19 to TRBJ1-2; perhaps TRBD1 as D (6 bases). CDR1 is LNHDA, CDR2 SQIVND, per germline (reference sequence). This CDR3 comprises 14 residues. CDR3 DNA: TGTGGCAGTCGTATAGGGGGGTCGGTCTATGGCTACACCTTC. This codes for CGSRIGGSVYGYTF.